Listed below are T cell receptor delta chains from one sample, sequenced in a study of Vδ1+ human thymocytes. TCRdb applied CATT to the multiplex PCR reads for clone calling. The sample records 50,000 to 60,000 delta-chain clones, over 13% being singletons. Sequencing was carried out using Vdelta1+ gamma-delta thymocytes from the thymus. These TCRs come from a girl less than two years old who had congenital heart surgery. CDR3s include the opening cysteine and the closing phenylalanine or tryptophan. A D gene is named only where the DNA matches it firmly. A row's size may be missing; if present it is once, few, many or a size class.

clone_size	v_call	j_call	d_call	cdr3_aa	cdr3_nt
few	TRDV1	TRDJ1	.	CALGEQTPWSTPVYTDKLIF	TGTGCTCTTGGGGAACAAACCCCCTGGTCTACCCCCGTGTACACCGATAAACTCATCTTT
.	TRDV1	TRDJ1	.	CALVQDATGRTDKLIF	TGTGCTCTCGTACAAGATGCGACTGGGAGAACCGATAAACTCATCTTT
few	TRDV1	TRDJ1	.	CALGELRGPGTGTDKLIF	TGTGCTCTTGGGGAACTCCGTGGCCCAGGTACTGGGACCGATAAACTCATCTTT
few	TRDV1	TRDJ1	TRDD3	CALESRSWGILTDKLIF	TGTGCTCTTGAGTCGAGAAGCTGGGGGATATTAACCGATAAACTCATCTTT
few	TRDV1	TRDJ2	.	CALGDLLPRRTTALTAQLFF	TGTGCTCTTGGGGACCTCCTTCCCCGACGGACAACTGCTTTGACAGCACAACTCTTCTTT
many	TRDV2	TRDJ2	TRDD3	CACDTSKTRGIWLTAQLFF	TGTGCCTGTGACACGTCCAAAACCCGGGGGATATGGCTGACAGCACAACTCTTCTTT
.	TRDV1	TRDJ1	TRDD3	CALGKRDPSGGYNYTDKLIF	TGTGCTCTTGGGAAAAGAGACCCCTCTGGGGGATACAACTACACCGATAAACTCATCTTT
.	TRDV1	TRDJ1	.	CALGEYREGDVVGVSFDTDKLIF	TGTGCTCTTGGGGAATACCGCGAGGGTGATGTGGTGGGGGTTTCATTTGACACCGATAAACTCATCTTT
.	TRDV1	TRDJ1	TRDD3	CALGEGYPSLHTLLLGDRQNTDKLIF	TGTGCTCTTGGGGAAGGGTATCCTTCCTTACATACCTTACTCCTGGGGGATAGGCAGAACACCGATAAACTCATCTTT
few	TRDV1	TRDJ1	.	CALGEVPDFLVLGNLNLYTDKLIF	TGTGCTCTTGGGGAAGTTCCTGACTTCCTTGTACTGGGAAACTTAAATTTGTACACCGATAAACTCATCTTT
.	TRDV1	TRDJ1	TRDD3	CALASHGPTGGYAARPLIF	TGTGCTCTTGCTTCGCACGGCCCGACTGGGGGATACGCGGCACGGCCACTCATCTTT
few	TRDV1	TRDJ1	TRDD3	CALGESGPPGLYWGIPPYTDKLIF	TGTGCTCTTGGGGAAAGTGGTCCCCCGGGGCTTTACTGGGGGATACCTCCGTACACCGATAAACTCATCTTT
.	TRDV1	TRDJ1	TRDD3	CALGELAHTGGSSKDKLIF	TGTGCTCTTGGGGAACTAGCCCACACTGGGGGATCTTCTAAGGATAAACTCATCTTT
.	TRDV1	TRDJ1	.	CALGEPSVEQEGYTDKLIF	TGTGCTCTTGGGGAACCTTCCGTAGAGCAGGAGGGATACACCGATAAACTCATCTTT
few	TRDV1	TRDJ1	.	CALGELQAPGTDKLIF	TGTGCTCTTGGGGAACTACAAGCGCCTGGGACCGATAAACTCATCTTT
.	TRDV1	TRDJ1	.	CALGERGGRGTDKLIF	TGTGCTCTTGGGGAACGAGGGGGACGAGGAACCGATAAACTCATCTTT
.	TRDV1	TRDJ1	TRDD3	CALGDQAPRAPTGGSLTDKLIF	TGTGCTCTTGGGGACCAGGCTCCGCGCGCGCCTACTGGGGGATCTTTAACCGATAAACTCATCTTT
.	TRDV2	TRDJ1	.	CACDTGCQLIGFLPDKLIF	TGTGCCTGTGACACCGGGTGTCAACTCATAGGATTTCTACCCGATAAACTCATCTTT
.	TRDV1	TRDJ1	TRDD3	CALGTATFPLGDTRYTDKLIF	TGTGCTCTTGGGACCGCTACGTTCCCTCTGGGGGATACTCGGTACACCGATAAACTCATCTTT
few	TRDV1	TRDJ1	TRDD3	CALGVRVYWGPHTKLIF	TGTGCTCTTGGTGTAAGGGTTTACTGGGGGCCCCACACTAAACTCATCTTT
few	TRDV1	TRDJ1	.	CALGEWSGDAGGLIF	TGTGCTCTTGGGGAATGGTCTGGGGACGCTGGCGGACTCATCTTT
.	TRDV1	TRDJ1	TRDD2	CALGPSYLPGLPTYRKYTDKLIF	TGTGCTCTTGGGCCATCCTACCTCCCGGGCCTTCCTACTTACCGAAAGTACACCGATAAACTCATCTTT
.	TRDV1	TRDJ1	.	CALGLLPRTRYYTDKLIF	TGTGCTCTTGGGCTCCTACCTCGTACTCGGTACTACACCGATAAACTCATCTTT
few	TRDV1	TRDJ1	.	CALGELPSDPRGTDKLIF	TGTGCTCTTGGGGAACTTCCCTCCGATCCACGCGGTACCGATAAACTCATCTTT
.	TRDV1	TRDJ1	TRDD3	CALGELILGDVDKLIF	TGTGCTCTTGGGGAACTCATATTGGGGGATGTGGATAAACTCATCTTT
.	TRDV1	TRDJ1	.	CALGELILPRGLGPDKLIF	TGTGCTCTTGGGGAACTTATCCTTCCCCGGGGCCTAGGGCCCGATAAACTCATCTTT
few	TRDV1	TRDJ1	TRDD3	CALGELAPTGGTTDKLIF	TGTGCTCTTGGGGAACTTGCTCCTACTGGGGGGACTACCGATAAACTCATCTTT
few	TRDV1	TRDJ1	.	CALGHILHHTDKLIF	TGTGCTCTTGGCCACATCCTTCATCACACCGATAAACTCATCTTT
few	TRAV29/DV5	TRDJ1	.	CAAALTDCRSNDTDKPIF	TGTGCAGCGGCATTGACAGACTGCAGATCCAATGACACCGATAAACCCATCTTT
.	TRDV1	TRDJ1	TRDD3	CALGPSGLPKVLGDTLGTDKLIF	TGTGCTCTTGGGCCCTCGGGCCTTCCTAAAGTACTGGGGGATACGCTGGGCACCGATAAACTCATCTTT
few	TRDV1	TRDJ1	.	CALGGTPLPTRGDTDPNTDKLIF	TGTGCTCTTGGGGGCACCCCGCTTCCTACGCGAGGGGATACGGACCCTAACACCGATAAACTCATCTTT
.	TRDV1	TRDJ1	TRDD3	CALGLSGPYVGTHWGILRGADKLIF	TGTGCTCTTGGCCTAAGCGGGCCCTACGTCGGGACACACTGGGGGATACTCCGGGGGGCTGATAAACTCATCTTT
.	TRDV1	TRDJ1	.	CALGELAAGNLFGDPATDKLIF	TGTGCTCTTGGGGAACTAGCCGCGGGCAATCTATTTGGGGATCCTGCCACCGATAAACTCATCTTT
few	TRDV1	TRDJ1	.	CALGEPRPNSDTDKLIF	TGTGCTCTTGGGGAACCTCGGCCCAACTCGGACACCGATAAACTCATCTTT
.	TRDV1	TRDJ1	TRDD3	CALGVSKGNVLGDTDKLIF	TGTGCTCTTGGGGTCTCCAAGGGTAACGTACTGGGGGACACCGATAAACTCATCTTT
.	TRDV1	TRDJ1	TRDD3	CALGDPRALSFPNWGGLYTDKLIF	TGTGCTCTTGGGGACCCCCGGGCTCTCTCCTTCCCAAACTGGGGGGGCCTGTACACCGATAAACTCATCTTT
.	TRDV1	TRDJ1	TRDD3	CALGGPGLGDTGTDKLIF	TGTGCTCTTGGGGGACCTGGGCTGGGGGATACGGGGACCGATAAACTCATCTTT
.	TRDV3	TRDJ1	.	CALLPKYTDKLIF	TGTGCCCTACTTCCCAAGTACACCGATAAACTCATCTTT
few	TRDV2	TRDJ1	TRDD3	CACDTVLGDTPDKLIF	TGTGCCTGTGACACGGTACTGGGGGATACTCCCGATAAACTCATCTTT
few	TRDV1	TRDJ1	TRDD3	CALGEPPFLLGDTSPSHHTDKLIF	TGTGCTCTTGGGGAACCCCCTTTTTTACTGGGGGATACCTCACCCTCACATCACACCGATAAACTCATCTTT
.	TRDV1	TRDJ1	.	CALGELGATDKLIF	TGTGCTCTTGGGGAACTTGGGGCCACCGATAAACTCATCTTT
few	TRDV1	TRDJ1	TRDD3	CALGEKGRGYAGPDKLIF	TGTGCTCTTGGGGAAAAGGGGAGGGGATACGCGGGCCCCGATAAACTCATCTTT
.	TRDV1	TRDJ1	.	CALGERLRGRGGLIF	TGTGCTCTTGGGGAAAGGCTACGGGGTAGGGGGGGACTCATCTTT
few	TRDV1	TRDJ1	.	CALGEPTVGTDKLIF	TGTGCTCTTGGGGAACCTACAGTCGGGACCGATAAACTCATCTTT
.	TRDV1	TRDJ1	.	CALGIRLPPSTGGTYTDKLIF	TGTGCTCTTGGGATTCGCCTTCCTCCGTCTACTGGGGGTACGTACACCGATAAACTCATCTTT
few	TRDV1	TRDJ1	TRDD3	CALGFPGVRLSVLGDRFTDKLIF	TGTGCTCTTGGGTTCCCAGGGGTCCGATTGAGCGTACTGGGGGACCGGTTCACCGATAAACTCATCTTT
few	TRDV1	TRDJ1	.	CALGDLKLPKRGKLIF	TGTGCTCTTGGGGACTTAAAACTTCCCAAACGGGGCAAACTCATCTTT
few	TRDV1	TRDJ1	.	CALRDTDKLIF	TGTGCTCTTAGGGATACCGATAAACTCATCTTT
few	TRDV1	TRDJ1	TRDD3	CALGEPPTPRTGGYAGTDKLIF	TGTGCTCTTGGGGAACCCCCGACACCACGTACTGGGGGATACGCAGGCACCGATAAACTCATCTTT
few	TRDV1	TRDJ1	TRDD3	CALGDFFPLLGATDKLIF	TGTGCTCTTGGGGATTTCTTTCCCTTACTGGGGGCCACCGATAAACTCATCTTT
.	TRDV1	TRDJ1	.	CALGELGLPTPRGILGKLIF	TGTGCTCTTGGGGAACTAGGCCTTCCTACCCCAAGGGGGATACTCGGTAAACTCATCTTT
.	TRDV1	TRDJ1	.	CALGELRGYTDKLIF	TGTGCTCTTGGGGAACTAAGGGGGTACACCGATAAACTCATCTTT
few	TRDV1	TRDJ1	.	CALVGALPTVNWGTSYTDKLIF	TGTGCTCTTGTGGGAGCCCTTCCTACGGTAAACTGGGGGACCTCGTACACCGATAAACTCATCTTT
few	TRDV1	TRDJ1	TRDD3	CALGDQLRAGGYGHTDKLIF	TGTGCTCTTGGGGATCAGCTTCGCGCTGGGGGATACGGGCACACCGATAAACTCATCTTT
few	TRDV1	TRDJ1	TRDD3	CALGPPSSEGRGIRALTDKLIF	TGTGCTCTTGGGCCACCTTCCTCCGAGGGAAGGGGGATACGGGCCTTAACCGATAAACTCATCTTT
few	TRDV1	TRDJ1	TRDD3	CAPGEEGHRARILGDTSHYTDKLIF	TGTGCTCCTGGGGAAGAGGGACACCGCGCTAGAATACTGGGGGATACGTCACATTACACCGATAAACTCATCTTT
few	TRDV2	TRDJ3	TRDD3	CACVGTGGCWDTRQMFF	TGTGCCTGTGTGGGTACTGGGGGATGTTGGGACACCCGACAGATGTTTTTC
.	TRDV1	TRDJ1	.	CALGEIPRLLGVKLIF	TGTGCTCTTGGGGAAATTCCTAGGCTTCTGGGGGTTAAACTCATCTTT
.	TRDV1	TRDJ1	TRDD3	CALGNPFLAPEDWGIRLGLIF	TGTGCTCTTGGGAACCCCTTCCTGGCCCCTGAGGACTGGGGGATACGGTTGGGACTCATCTTT
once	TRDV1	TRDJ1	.	CALGSKPPGDTDKLIF	TGTGCTCTTGGGTCAAAACCGCCCGGGGACACCGATAAACTCATCTTT